The rows below give T cell receptor beta chains drawn from one sample of a study of T cell responses to AZD1222 COVID-19 vaccine. Profiled with immunoSEQ multiplex PCR; TCRdb holds only in-frame clones, not every one. The sample yields 100,000 or so clones, around nine tenths seen once. The starting material was peripheral blood, obtained on day 0 of AZD1222 vaccination. Receptor source: an adult in good health. CDR3s include the opening cysteine and the closing phenylalanine or tryptophan. Each record gives: J gene, clone size, D gene, CDR3 length, V gene, CDR3 DNA, CDR3 protein. The D gene is left open where the match is weak. A row's size may be missing; if present it is once, few, many or a size class.

TRBJ1-2	NA	TRBD1	13	TRBV29-1	TGCAGCGTCAGGGGGGGCGTTTCTTATGGCTACACCTTC	CSVRGGVSYGYTF
TRBJ1-4	NA	TRBD1	17	TRBV7-6	TGTGCCAGCAGCTTAGTGGCGAGTGGGACAGCGGGTGAAAAACTGTTTTTT	CASSLVASGTAGEKLFF
TRBJ2-5	NA	NA	14	TRBV15	TGTGCCACCAGCAGAGACCCTTACAGGGCTTCCCAGTACTTC	CATSRDPYRASQYF
TRBJ1-3	NA	NA	12	TRBV28	TGTGCCAGCAGTTCACCGAGGAACACCATATATTTT	CASSSPRNTIYF
TRBJ1-1	NA	NA	13	TRBV18	TGTGCCAGCTCACAGGCGGTGAACACTGAAGCTTTCTTT	CASSQAVNTEAFF
TRBJ1-1	NA	NA	15	TRBV27	TGTGCCAGCAGTTTATCGATGTCCCCAAACACTGAAGCTTTCTTT	CASSLSMSPNTEAFF
TRBJ1-5	NA	NA	16	TRBV15	TGTGCCACCAGCAGAGGTCGGAGGGATAGCAATCAGCCCCAGCATTTT	CATSRGRRDSNQPQHF
TRBJ2-7	few	NA	13	TRBV11-3	TGTGCCAGCAGCTTAGATCGCAGGGGCGAGCAGTACTTC	CASSLDRRGEQYF
TRBJ1-6	NA	TRBD1	17	TRBV5-1	TGCGCCAGCAGCGGTTTGGACAGGGAATTTAATAATTCACCCCTCCACTTT	CASSGLDREFNNSPLHF
TRBJ1-3	few	NA	14	TRBV6-5	TGTGCCAGCACAGGCGCGGTTGGGGGAAACACCATATATTTT	CASTGAVGGNTIYF
TRBJ1-1	once	NA	14	TRBV28	TGTGCCAGCAGTTTAGAACAGATGAACACTGAAGCTTTCTTT	CASSLEQMNTEAFF
TRBJ1-4	NA	NA	15	TRBV29-1	TGCAGCGGAATACAGGGTTCTGGGTTGTATGAAAAACTGTTTTTT	CSGIQGSGLYEKLFF
TRBJ1-2	NA	NA	15	TRBV6-5	TGTGCCAGCACTAGGGCTGACAAAACTAACTATGGCTACACCTTC	CASTRADKTNYGYTF
TRBJ2-7	NA	TRBD1	15	TRBV7-2	TGTGCCAGCAGCCACCTTCGTGACAGGGGGCAAGAGCAGTACTTC	CASSHLRDRGQEQYF
TRBJ1-1	NA	NA	14	TRBV4-3	TGCGCCAGCAGCCAATATCTCACAAACACTGAAGCTTTCTTT	CASSQYLTNTEAFF
TRBJ2-5	NA	TRBD1	17	TRBV11-1	TGTGCCAGCAGCTTAGCGCAGGGGGAACGGTACCAAGAGACCCAGTACTTC	CASSLAQGERYQETQYF
TRBJ2-5	NA	NA	14	TRBV6-5	TGTGCCAGCACCCCAGGGCCTACGCAAGAGACCCAGTACTTC	CASTPGPTQETQYF
TRBJ2-3	once	NA	16	TRBV7-9	TGTGCCAGCAGCTTACCGCGCGGCGGCGGCACAGATACGCAGTATTTT	CASSLPRGGGTDTQYF
TRBJ2-1	NA	NA	15	TRBV5-4	TGTGCCAGCAGCTTGGAGGGTAGCGCCTACAATGAGCAGTTCTTC	CASSLEGSAYNEQFF
TRBJ1-6	NA	TRBD1	14	TRBV6-4	TGTGCCAGCAGTGAGGGACAGGGGAATTCACCCCTCCACTTT	CASSEGQGNSPLHF
TRBJ2-7	NA	NA	13	TRBV6-5	TGTGCCAGCAGTCAGCCAGGGGCCTACGAGCAGTACTTC	CASSQPGAYEQYF
TRBJ1-6	NA	TRBD1	13	TRBV12-3/TRBV12-4	TGTGCCAGCAGTTTACAGGGGGGTTCACCCCTCCACTTT	CASSLQGGSPLHF
TRBJ2-1	NA	TRBD1	15	TRBV18	TGTGCCAGCTCACCTGGACAGGGGATTTACAATGAGCAGTTCTTC	CASSPGQGIYNEQFF
TRBJ2-2	NA	TRBD1	16	TRBV6-5	TGTGCCAGCAGTTATGAGAGGGCAGGGGGTAGCGGGGAGCTGTTTTTT	CASSYERAGGSGELFF
TRBJ2-2	once	TRBD1	15	TRBV5-1	TGCGCCAGCAGCTTGGGTGAGGGGGCAACCGGGGAGCTGTTTTTT	CASSLGEGATGELFF
TRBJ1-5	NA	NA	13	TRBV4-2	TGTGCCAGCAGTATAGACCCCAATCAGCCCCAGCATTTT	CASSIDPNQPQHF
TRBJ1-2	few	NA	14	TRBV19	TGTGCCAGTAGTAGAGGTACAGGGAACTATGGCTACACCTTC	CASSRGTGNYGYTF
TRBJ2-3	NA	TRBD2	16	TRBV24-1	TGTGCCACCAGTGAGGCTGAGGCGGGGGGGCTCGATACGCAGTATTTT	CATSEAEAGGLDTQYF
TRBJ1-2	NA	TRBD1	15	TRBV11-2	TGTGCCAGCAGCTTGAGAGGGGGCGGGAACTATGGCTACACCTTC	CASSLRGGGNYGYTF
TRBJ1-5	few	NA	21	TRBV7-5	TGTGCCAGAAGACCGAAGCCCCTCCCGAGGGCAAGCTTCTATAGCAATCAGCCCCAGCATTTT	CARRPKPLPRASFYSNQPQHF
TRBJ2-5	NA	NA	14	TRBV7-7	TGTGCCAGCAGCTTAGCCGGGCTACGGGAGACCCAGTACTTC	CASSLAGLRETQYF
TRBJ1-2	NA	TRBD1	15	TRBV27	TGTGCCAGCAGTTTAGTGGCAGGGGGCTTTAGAGGCTACACCTTC	CASSLVAGGFRGYTF
TRBJ1-2	NA	NA	14	TRBV19	TGTGCCAGTAGTAAGGACCCACAGGCGGGTGGCTACACCTTC	CASSKDPQAGGYTF
TRBJ1-4	NA	TRBD1	16	TRBV29-1	TGCAGCGTCCGGAACTTCGGACAGGGGGCGCGTGAAAAACTGTTTTTT	CSVRNFGQGAREKLFF
TRBJ2-3	NA	NA	16	TRBV5-8	TGTGCCAGCAGCCTAGCAGTTTCTAGTCTAACCGATACGCAGTATTTT	CASSLAVSSLTDTQYF
TRBJ2-6	NA	TRBD1	16	TRBV5-1	TGCGCCAGCCGTAGGACAGGGGCGTCTGGGGCCAACGTCCTGACTTTC	CASRRTGASGANVLTF
TRBJ2-6	NA	NA	16	TRBV6-1	TGTGCCAGCAGTGACGTGGGTAGTTTTGGGGCCAACGTCCTGACTTTC	CASSDVGSFGANVLTF
TRBJ2-2	NA	TRBD1	15	TRBV4-1	TGCGCCAGCAGCGATAAGGACAGGCGCACCGGGGAGCTGTTTTTT	CASSDKDRRTGELFF
TRBJ1-2	once	NA	13	TRBV2	TGTGCCAGCAGTCCGGACGGCTCCTATGGCTACACCTTC	CASSPDGSYGYTF
TRBJ2-1	NA	TRBD1	12	TRBV11-3	TGTGCCAGCGGGACAGGGGAAAATGAGCAGTTCTTC	CASGTGENEQFF
TRBJ1-2	NA	NA	14	TRBV27	TGTGCCAGCAGTTTATCCAGGGAACCCGTGCGCTACACCTTC	CASSLSREPVRYTF
TRBJ2-1	once	NA	14	TRBV2	TGTGCCAGCAGTGATCGTCGGAGGGGAGGTGAGCAGTTCTTC	CASSDRRRGGEQFF
TRBJ1-2	NA	NA	14	TRBV4-2	TGTGCCAGCAGCCGCGGGACACCTAACTATGGCTACACCTTC	CASSRGTPNYGYTF
TRBJ2-4	NA	TRBD2	18	TRBV28	TGTGCCAGCAGCAATGCCTTAGCGGGGGGGCTAGCCAAAAACATTCAGTACTTC	CASSNALAGGLAKNIQYF
TRBJ2-1	NA	TRBD2	16	TRBV4-2	TGTGCCAGCAGCCAAGCCTCAGCGGGGGGGCCCAGTGAGCAGTTCTTC	CASSQASAGGPSEQFF
TRBJ1-1	NA	NA	16	TRBV2	TGTGCCAGCAGTGAAGGGGCAGCGGGAGTCACGGCTGAAGCTTTCTTT	CASSEGAAGVTAEAFF
TRBJ1-1	once	NA	12	TRBV28	TGTGCCAGCAGTTCTATGGGAACTAAAGCTTTCTTT	CASSSMGTKAFF
TRBJ1-1	once	TRBD1	14	TRBV29-1	TGCAGCGTTGAAGCTTGGACAGGGGGCACTGAAGCTTTCTTT	CSVEAWTGGTEAFF